The rows below give T cell receptor beta chains drawn from one sample of a study of T cell repertoires in cytomegalovirus infection. TCRdb ran MiXCR on the reads and lists one entry per CDR3 protein. The sample holds about 120,000 distinct CDR3 sequences, 10% seen once. Their cognate antigens are unknown. Sequencing was performed on PBMCs, sequenced either directly or after in vitro stimulation (not recorded which). The receptors here all came from a human donor in good health (CMV status not recorded). Some clones in this sample may be carry-over from other donors' samples. The CDR3 runs from the conserved cysteine through the conserved F or W. D genes are given only for firm matches. Rows may omit the clone size; those that give it use once, few, many or a size class.

d_call,j_call,clone_size,v_call,cdr3_nt,cdr3_aa
TRBD2,TRBJ2-2,NA,TRBV7-3,TGTGCCAGCAGCGTGACTAGCGGGGGGACCGGGGAGCTGTTTTTT,CASSVTSGGTGELFF
TRBD2,TRBJ2-1,many,TRBV10-3,TGTGCCATCAGTGCTAGCGGGACTAGCGGGAGAGGTGAGCAGTTCTTC,CAISASGTSGRGEQFF
NA,TRBJ2-1,once,TRBV7-9,TGTGCCAGCAGCTTAGCTAGCGGTGAGCAGTTCTTC,CASSLASGEQFF
TRBD2,TRBJ2-1,few,TRBV18,TGTGCCAGCTCACTACTCGGGACTAGCGGGAGCAATCCCACCTACAATGAGCAGTTCTTC,CASSLLGTSGSNPTYNEQFF
TRBD1,TRBJ1-2,NA,TRBV4-1,TGCGCCAGCAGCCAAGAGGGGACAGACAACTATGGCTACACCTTC,CASSQEGTDNYGYTF
NA,TRBJ2-1,many,TRBV4-3,TGCGCCAGCAGCCCTGGTGGAACCCTCGAGCAGTTCTTC,CASSPGGTLEQFF
NA,TRBJ2-7,few,TRBV20-1,TGCAGTGCTTGGGACTGGACCTACGAGCAGTACTTC,CSAWDWTYEQYF
NA,TRBJ1-5,NA,TRBV5-5,TGTGCCAGCAGCCCGGGGAGAGGTAGCAATCAGCCCCAGCATTTT,CASSPGRGSNQPQHF
NA,TRBJ1-2,few,TRBV6-6,TGTGCCAGCATGGGGGGAGGCCGTTATGGCTACACCTTC,CASMGGGRYGYTF
NA,TRBJ1-2,many,TRBV9,TGTGCCAGCAGCCCAGGCGGGGCCGGTTACTATGGCTACACCTTC,CASSPGGAGYYGYTF
TRBD1,TRBJ2-2,few,TRBV4-3,TGCGCCAGCAGCCAAGATATAGGACAGGGGGATCTCGGGGAGCTGTTTTTT,CASSQDIGQGDLGELFF
NA,TRBJ2-5,many,TRBV20-1,TGCAGTGCTAGAGATTCAGCTCAAGAGACCCAGTACTTC,CSARDSAQETQYF
NA,TRBJ2-5,many,TRBV7-2,TGTGCCAGCAGCCACGGCGGGACTCTCCGACGGGAGACCCAGTACTTC,CASSHGGTLRRETQYF
TRBD2,TRBJ2-1,few,TRBV7-2,TGTGCCAGCAGGAGCGGGAGTAGCGACAATGAGCAGTTCTTC,CASRSGSSDNEQFF
NA,TRBJ2-5,NA,TRBV7-9,TGTGCCAGCAGCTTATCGGAGTGGTCCGTGGGGACCCAGTACTTC,CASSLSEWSVGTQYF
TRBD2,TRBJ2-7,few,TRBV5-1,TGCGCCAGCAGCTTGGAGCTAGCGGCCGAGCAGTACTTC,CASSLELAAEQYF
NA,TRBJ2-1,NA,TRBV5-5,TGTGCCAGCAGCCGGGACGGCCAAAGCAATGAGCAGTTCTTC,CASSRDGQSNEQFF
TRBD2,TRBJ2-7,NA,TRBV27,TGTGCCAGCAGCTACACGCGCGGACTAGCGGGAGTCTACGAGCAGTACTTC,CASSYTRGLAGVYEQYF